This passage covers 14 T cell receptor beta chains from one sample sequenced in a study of regulatory T cells in long-lasting Graves disease. The time point: newly diagnosed GD, antithyroid drugs for less than 3 months. Generation of the TCR library employed RNA extracted from PBMCs. Libraries of TCR beta came from iRepertoire HTBI primers plus Arm-PCR of CDR3 regions. TCRdb re-called the multiplex PCR reads through MiXCR, storing one row per CDR3 protein. The sample has 450,000 to 650,000 distinct CDR3 sequences, 15% to 20% seen once; the top ten hold 25%. The same sample was also used in a study of T cells in Graves' hyperthyroidism and ophthalmopathy.

Source: peripheral blood mononuclear cells (PBMCs), taken at new diagnosis, from a patient treated with antithyroid drugs. The receptors derive from a woman aged 35 to 60 with Graves disease.

This rearrangement joins TRBV3-1 to TRBJ2-2, with D tentatively TRBD1 or TRBD2 (6 bases each). V lost 0 bases and J 7 bases, leaving 15 bases between the germline ends. This CDR3 comprises 16 residues. CDR1 LGHDT and CDR2 YNNKEL come from the germline V gene (reference sequence). The CDR3 sequence is CASSQDYRGPGGELFF. CDR3 nucleotides: TGTGCCAGCAGCCAAGATTATCGGGGGCCGGGCGGGGAGCTGTTTTTT.

Only a few counts were recorded for this clonotype. CDR3 protein: CSVRQRGGYNEQFF. The CDR3 nucleotides read TGCAGCGTTCGTCAGCGGGGGGGCTACAATGAGCAGTTCTTC. V gene TRBV29-1 combines with J gene TRBJ2-1, with 10 bases fitting TRBD2. Trimming at V came to 5 bases and at J to 3 bases, leaving 4 bases not matched to a gene. Germline assignment: CDR1 SQVTM and CDR2 ANQGSEA. The CDR3 covers 14 residues.

Comments on this clonotype: A much larger clone is a single base away; this may be a read error. The chain couples TRBV12-3 or TRBV12-4 to TRBJ1-1; 11 bases are shared with TRBD1. V lost 6 bases to trimming and J lost 4 bases; unmatched junction nucleotides: 7. The CDR3 spans 15 residues. Written as DNA, the CDR3 is TGTGCCAGCAGACCCGCCGGGACAGGGGGCACTGAAGCTTTCTTT. This sequence encodes CASRPAGTGGTEAFF.

Many counts were recorded for this clonotype. V gene TRBV12-3 or TRBV12-4 combines with J gene TRBJ2-3, with 7 bases that match TRBD2. This CDR3 spans 14 amino acids. Trimming at V came to 6 bases and at J to 0 bases, leaving 3 bases not matched to a gene. Written as DNA, the CDR3 is TGTGCCAGCAGGCGGGGGATTAGCACAGATACGCAGTATTTT. It yields the protein CASRRGISTDTQYF.

There are many counts of this clonotype. The V call is TRBV14, the J call TRBJ2-1, with a tentative D call TRBD2 (6 bases). Germline lookup yields CDR1 SGHDN and CDR2 FVKESK. V was shortened by 1 base and J by 9 bases, with 10 bases between the two germline ends. This CDR3 is 13 amino acids long. The CDR3 loop reads CASSQAAGSEQFF. The DNA for the CDR3 is TGTGCCAGCAGCCAAGCTGCGGGGAGTGAGCAGTTCTTC.

This clonotype came up a few times. The chain uses TRBV11-2 and TRBJ2-5; D assignment may be TRBD1 or TRBD2 (6 bases each). V shed 2 bases and J shed 2 bases, with 15 bases lying between them. Germline CDR1 SGHAT, CDR2 FQNNGV. The length of the CDR3 is 16 residues. CDR3 residues: CASSLLGGILQETQYF. The CDR3 region has the DNA TGTGCCAGCAGCTTACTAGGGGGGATACTACAAGAGACCCAGTACTTC. The complete variable domain, with remaining parts taken from reference TRBV11-2 and TRBJ2-5, reads EAGVAQSPRYKIIEKRQSVAFWCNPISGHATLYWYQQILGQGPKLLIQFQNNGVVDDSQLPKDRFSAERLKGVDSTLKIQPAKLEDSAVYLCASSLLGGILQETQYFGPGTRLLVL.

This clonotype was detected ten times or more. V usage is TRBV3-1 and J usage is TRBJ2-2, with 8 bases identical to TRBD1. The CDR3 is 15 amino acids. J gave up 4 bases and V 9 bases, and 10 bases lay outside the gene matches. Per germline, CDR1 LGHDT and CDR2 YNNKEL (reference sequence). The DNA for the CDR3 is TGTGCCAGTAGTTTGAGGACAGGGTCCACCGGGGAGCTGTTTTTT. Its translation is CASSLRTGSTGELFF.

This clonotype was seen ten or more times. The chain is built from TRBV30 and TRBJ2-1, with D unresolved. V lost 4 bases and J 6 bases, leaving 10 bases between the germline ends. This CDR3 has 12 amino acids. Germline V lookup: CDR1 GTSNPN, CDR2 SVGIG (reference sequence). CDR3 DNA sequence: TGTGCCTGGACGTTCAGTATCAATGAGCAGTTCTTC. It encodes CAWTFSINEQFF. The variable domain in full, with the rest retrieved from reference TRBV30 and TRBJ2-1, is SQTIHQWPATLVQPVGSPLSLECTVEGTSNPNLYWYRQAAGRGLQLLFYSVGIGQISSEVPQNLSASRPQDRQFILSSKKLLLSDSGFYLCAWTFSINEQFFGPGTRLTVL.

The rearrangement links TRBV9 to TRBJ2-2; the match to TRBD1 covers 8 bases. The CDR3 is made up of 14 amino acids. With V trimmed by 8 bases and J by 5 bases, 8 bases remained unmatched. CDR1 is SGDLS, CDR2 YYNGEE, per germline. CDR3 DNA: TGTGCCAGTGCCACAGGGGGTGGTACCGGGGAGCTGTTTTTT. The encoded protein is CASATGGGTGELFF.

The gene calls are TRBV2 and TRBJ1-5; 8 bases fit TRBD1. The junction had 7 bases not matched to a gene; V was cut back by 1 base and J by 5 bases. CDR1 is SNHLY and CDR2 is FYNNEI in the germline V gene. This CDR3 has 16 amino acids. CDR3 sequence: CASSEVGQAYDQPQHF. CDR3 sequence (DNA): TGTGCCAGCAGTGAAGTGGGACAGGCTTACGATCAGCCCCAGCATTTT.

At least ten counts were recorded for this clonotype. The gene calls are TRBV11-2 and TRBJ2-5; perhaps TRBD2 as D (5 bases). Between the trimmed V and J ends, which lost 3 bases and 3 bases, there was a span of 8 bases. Per the germline V gene, CDR1 is SGHAT and CDR2 is FQNNGV. The CDR3 covers 13 residues. The CDR3 spells CASSLDLKETQYF. In DNA, the CDR3 is TGTGCCAGCAGCTTGGACTTGAAAGAGACCCAGTACTTC. Complete variable domain (other parts from reference TRBV11-2 and TRBJ2-5): EAGVAQSPRYKIIEKRQSVAFWCNPISGHATLYWYQQILGQGPKLLIQFQNNGVVDDSQLPKDRFSAERLKGVDSTLKIQPAKLEDSAVYLCASSLDLKETQYFGPGTRLLVL.

The chain combines TRBV2 with TRBJ2-3, with TRBD2 matching over 7 bases. Germline CDR1 is SNHLY and CDR2 is FYNNEI. The CDR3 spans 13 residues. Trimming cost V 6 bases and J 2 bases; bases outside gene matches: 2. The CDR3 sequence is CASRRGFTDTQYF. For the CDR3, the DNA is TGTGCCAGCAGGCGGGGGTTCACAGATACGCAGTATTTT.

This clonotype was seen many times. This chain uses TRBV7-8 with TRBJ1-2; D remains ambiguous. Looked up from germline, CDR1 is SGHVS and CDR2 is FQNEAQ. Trimming left V 5 bases short and J 7 bases short, with 14 bases between. The length of the CDR3 is 13 residues. The CDR3, as DNA: TGTGCCAGCAGCGGAGATAGGGTTACTGGCTACACCTTC. Translated: CASSGDRVTGYTF.

This clonotype was counted between two and nine times. The chain uses TRBV24-1 and TRBJ2-7; D gene ambiguous. V lost 3 bases, J lost 2 bases, and 4 bases lay in between. CDR3 length: 12 amino acids. In germline, CDR1 is KGHDR, CDR2 SFDVKD. Here the CDR3 DNA reads TGTGCCACCAGTGATCCGGCCTACGAGCAGTACTTC. It encodes CATSDPAYEQYF.